This is a list of T cell receptor beta chains from one sample in a study of blood T cell repertoires in COVID-19. Measured with immunoSEQ multiplex PCR; TCRdb has only the in-frame clones, and not every one. The sample includes roughly 67,000 clones, roughly 92% of them seen just once. The sequenced sample consisted of peripheral blood. These TCRs come from a man in his 70s with active COVID-19. Both conserved end residues are part of each CDR3. Clone size is shown for a subset of rows, as once, few, many or a class of expanded clone.

TRBV3-1/TRBV3-2 | NA | CASSQATGGGNSPLHF
TRBV5-1 | few | CASSQGTDVNSPLHF
TRBV6-5 | NA | CASSPAGTGATEAFF
TRBV5-4 | NA | CAGTSGGSIPNEQFF
TRBV7-6 | NA | CASSLIWAKQETQYF
TRBV7-6 | few | CASSLVGGATGELFF
TRBV19 | NA | CASSIGGRNTGELFF
TRBV7-9 | NA | CASSLALGGASSYEQYF
TRBV19 | NA | CASSLGLAGGQSTGELFF
TRBV11-2 | NA | CASSWGTGNGYGYTF
TRBV7-8 | NA | CASSLNRGSYGYTF
TRBV3-1/TRBV3-2 | NA | CASSPDRGQSGTQYF
TRBV20-1 | NA | CSASLGQGTDEAFF
TRBV3-1/TRBV3-2 | NA | CASSHGLAGRSQFF
TRBV7-9 | NA | CASSDQRDGEPTDTQYF
TRBV5-1 | NA | CASSYTRQANYGYTF
TRBV28 | NA | CASSRRNTGELFF
TRBV5-6 | NA | CASSFSGVGGELFF
TRBV11-2 | NA | CASSLMRETQYF
TRBV3-1/TRBV3-2 | few | CASSQTTGGFSGNTIYF
TRBV5-8 | NA | CASSHFSGQGTYEQYF
TRBV5-1 | once | CASSYGQGAPGELFF
TRBV18 | NA | CASSPGQGVGYTF
TRBV7-7 | NA | CASSLAAGSEAFF
TRBV28 | NA | CASSLSGNSNQPQHF
TRBV5-1 | NA | CASSKGLGQGNYGYTF
TRBV19 | NA | CASSMRRDLVPYNEQFF
TRBV3-1/TRBV3-2 | NA | CASSQAVGTSGTGELFF
TRBV2 | NA | CASRPRTGWETQYF
TRBV21-1 | NA | CASSKGAGADIGNTIYF
TRBV19 | NA | CASGQGPNEKLFF
TRBV28 | NA | CASSPGDRATDTQYF
TRBV5-1 | NA | CASNTGEANQPQHF
TRBV3-1/TRBV3-2 | NA | CASSQGRQAYEQYF
TRBV7-2 | once | CASSLGALAGTRETQYF
TRBV6-4 | NA | CASSEASGPPYEQYF
TRBV7-3 | NA | CASSLRQGYEQYF
TRBV15 | NA | CATEGTAYGYTF
TRBV10-2 | NA | CASSESSGGPRSSYNSPLHF
TRBV27 | few | CASSPTGVYNEQFF
TRBV5-1 | NA | CASSLYTGLNTEAFF
TRBV4-2 | NA | CASSQVSTANYGYTF
TRBV7-2 | NA | CASSLREGTEAFF
TRBV5-1 | NA | CASSVDRSSRGYTF
TRBV6-2/TRBV6-3 | once | CASSYEYFHYGYTF
TRBV10-3 | NA | CAISERAQLQGFAETQYF
TRBV24-1 | NA | CATSDSWPYSYNSPLHF
TRBV3-1/TRBV3-2 | NA | CASSQERQGPLSTQYF
TRBV19 | NA | CASSISLGAGGSRLGGYTF
TRBV5-5 | NA | CASSLAPERGLGNEQYF
TRBV4-2 | NA | CASSQEQGVSNTEAFF
TRBV3-1/TRBV3-2 | NA | CASSQGGQGHQPQHF
TRBV7-9 | NA | CASSWNFRGGVEKLFF
TRBV21-1 | few | CASSTSRDRGLFYGYTF
TRBV19 | NA | CASSIWGGENTEAFF